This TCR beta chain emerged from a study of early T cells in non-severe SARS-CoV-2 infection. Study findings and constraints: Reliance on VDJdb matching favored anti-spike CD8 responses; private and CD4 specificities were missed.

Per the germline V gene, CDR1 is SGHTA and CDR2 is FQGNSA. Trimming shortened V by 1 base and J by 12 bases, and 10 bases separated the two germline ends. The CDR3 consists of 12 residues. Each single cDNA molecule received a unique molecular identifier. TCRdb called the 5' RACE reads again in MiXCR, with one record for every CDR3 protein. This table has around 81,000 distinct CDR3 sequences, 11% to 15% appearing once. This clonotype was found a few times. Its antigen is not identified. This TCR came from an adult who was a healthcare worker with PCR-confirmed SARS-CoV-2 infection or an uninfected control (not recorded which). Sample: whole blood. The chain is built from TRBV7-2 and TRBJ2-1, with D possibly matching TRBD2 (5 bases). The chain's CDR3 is CASSLGRARQFF. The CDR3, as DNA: TGTGCCAGCAGCTTAGGGCGGGCTAGGCAGTTCTTC.